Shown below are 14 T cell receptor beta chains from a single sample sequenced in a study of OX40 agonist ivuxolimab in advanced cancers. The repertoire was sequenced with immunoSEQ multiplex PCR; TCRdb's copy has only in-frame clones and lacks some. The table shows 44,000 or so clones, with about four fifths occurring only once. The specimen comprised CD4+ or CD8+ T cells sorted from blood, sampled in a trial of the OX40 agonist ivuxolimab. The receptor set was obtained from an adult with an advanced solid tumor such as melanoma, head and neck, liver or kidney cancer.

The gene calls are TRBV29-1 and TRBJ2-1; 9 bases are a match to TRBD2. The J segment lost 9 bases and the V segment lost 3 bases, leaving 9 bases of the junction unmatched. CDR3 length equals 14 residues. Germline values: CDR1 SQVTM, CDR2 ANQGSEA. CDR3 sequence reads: CSVDGTSQWAEQFF. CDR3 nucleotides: TGCAGCGTTGACGGGACTAGCCAGTGGGCTGAGCAGTTCTTC.

In DNA form, the CDR3 reads TGTGCCAGCAGCTTCCTTGTCGCGGGGGGCATAGAGACCCAGTACTTC. It translates to CASSFLVAGGIETQYF. This chain uses TRBV7-8 with TRBJ2-5, with 8 bases matching TRBD2. From germline, CDR1 is SGHVS and CDR2 FQNEAQ. The CDR3 is 16 amino acids. With 3 bases clipped from V and 4 bases from J, the junction kept 10 bases outside the gene matches.

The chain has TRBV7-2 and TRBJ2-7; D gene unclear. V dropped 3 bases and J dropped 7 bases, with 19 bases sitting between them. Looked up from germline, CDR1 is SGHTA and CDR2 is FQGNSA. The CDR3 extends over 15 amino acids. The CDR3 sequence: CASSFQGPPRKEQYF. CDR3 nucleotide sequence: TGTGCCAGCAGCTTCCAAGGGCCCCCAAGGAAAGAGCAGTACTTC.

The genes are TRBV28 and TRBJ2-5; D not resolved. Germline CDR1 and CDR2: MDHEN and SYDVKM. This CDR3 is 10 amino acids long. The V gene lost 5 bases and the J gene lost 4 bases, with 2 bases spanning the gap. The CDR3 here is CASSRETQYF. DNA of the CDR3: TGTGCCAGCAGTCGAGAGACCCAGTACTTC. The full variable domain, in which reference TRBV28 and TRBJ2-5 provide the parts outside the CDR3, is DVKVTQSSRYLVKRTGEKVFLECVQDMDHENMFWYRQDPGLGLRLIYFSYDVKMKEKGDIPEGYSVSREKKERFSLILESASTNQTSMYLCASSRETQYFGPGTRLLVL.

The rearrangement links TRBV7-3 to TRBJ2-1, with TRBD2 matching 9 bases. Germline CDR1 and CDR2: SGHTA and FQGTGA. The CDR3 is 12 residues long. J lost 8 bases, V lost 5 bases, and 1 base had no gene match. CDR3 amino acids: CASSAGGHEQFF. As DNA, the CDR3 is TGTGCCAGCAGCGCGGGGGGGCATGAGCAGTTCTTC.

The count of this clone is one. DNA of the CDR3: TGTGCCAGCAGCCCAGCTAGCTGGGGAAACACCATATATTTT. It is translated as CASSPASWGNTIYF. V gene TRBV7-2 combines with J gene TRBJ1-3; no firm D call. CDR1 SGHTA and CDR2 FQGNSA come from the germline V gene. There are 14 residues in the CDR3. Trimming left V 5 bases short and J 4 bases short, with 12 bases between.

The CDR3 sequence is CASSTLTSVDEQYF. For the CDR3, the DNA is TGTGCCAGCAGCACGCTTACTAGTGTCGACGAGCAGTACTTC. The chain joins TRBV14 to TRBJ2-7; D may be TRBD2 (5 bases). CDR1 and CDR2 (germline): SGHDN, FVKESK. The CDR3 extends over 14 amino acids. V gave up 5 bases and J gave up 5 bases, with 16 bases separating them.

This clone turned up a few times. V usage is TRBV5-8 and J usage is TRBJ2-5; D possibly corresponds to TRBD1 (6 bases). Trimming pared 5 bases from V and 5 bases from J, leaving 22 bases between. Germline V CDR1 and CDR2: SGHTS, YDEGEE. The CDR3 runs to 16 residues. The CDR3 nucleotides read TGTGCCAGCAGTTTCGTATACAGGGAAACTGGGGAGACCCAGTACTTC. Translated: CASSFVYRETGETQYF. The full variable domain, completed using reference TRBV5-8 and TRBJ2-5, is EAGVTQSPTHLIKTRGQQATLRCSPISGHTSVYWYQQALGLGLQFLLWYDEGEERNRGNFPPRFSGRQFPNYSSELNVNALELEDSALYLCASSFVYRETGETQYFGPGTRLLVL.

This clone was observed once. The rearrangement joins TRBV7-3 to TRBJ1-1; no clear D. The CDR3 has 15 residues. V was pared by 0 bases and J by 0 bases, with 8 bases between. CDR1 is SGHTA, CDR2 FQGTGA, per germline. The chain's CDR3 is CASSLTVGMNTEAFF. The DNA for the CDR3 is TGTGCCAGCAGCTTAACGGTAGGGATGAACACTGAAGCTTTCTTT. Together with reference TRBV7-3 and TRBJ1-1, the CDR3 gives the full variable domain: GAGVSQTPSNKVTEKGKYVELRCDPISGHTALYWYRQSLGQGPEFLIYFQGTGAADDSGLPNDRFFAVRPEGSVSTLKIQRTERGDSAVYLCASSLTVGMNTEAFFGQGTRLTVV.

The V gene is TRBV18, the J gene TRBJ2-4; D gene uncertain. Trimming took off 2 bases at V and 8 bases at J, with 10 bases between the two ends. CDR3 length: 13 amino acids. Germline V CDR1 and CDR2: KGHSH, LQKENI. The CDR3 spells CASSPMEKDIQYF. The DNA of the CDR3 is TGTGCCAGCTCACCAATGGAGAAAGACATTCAGTACTTC.

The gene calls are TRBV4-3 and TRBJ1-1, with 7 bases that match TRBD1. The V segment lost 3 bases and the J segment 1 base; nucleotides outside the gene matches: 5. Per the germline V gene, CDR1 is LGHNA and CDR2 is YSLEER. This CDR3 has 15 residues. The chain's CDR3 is CASSHDDRENTEAFF. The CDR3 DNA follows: TGCGCCAGCAGCCACGATGACAGGGAGAACACTGAAGCTTTCTTT.

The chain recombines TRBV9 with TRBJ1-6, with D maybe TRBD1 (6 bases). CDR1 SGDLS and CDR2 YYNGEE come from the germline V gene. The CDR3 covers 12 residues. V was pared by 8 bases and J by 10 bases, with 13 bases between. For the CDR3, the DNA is TGTGCCAGTAACAGGGATCAATCACCCCTCCACTTT. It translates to CASNRDQSPLHF. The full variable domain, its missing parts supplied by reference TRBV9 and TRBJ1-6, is DSGVTQTPKHLITATGQRVTLRCSPRSGDLSVYWYQQSLDQGLQFLIQYYNGEERAKGNILERFSAQQFPDLHSELNLSSLELGDSALYFCASNRDQSPLHFGNGTRLTVT.

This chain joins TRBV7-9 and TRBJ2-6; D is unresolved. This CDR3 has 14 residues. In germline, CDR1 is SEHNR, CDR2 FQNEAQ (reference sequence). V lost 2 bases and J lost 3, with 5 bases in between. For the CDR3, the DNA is TGTGCCAGCAGCTTACCAATTGGGGCCAACGTCCTGACTTTC. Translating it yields CASSLPIGANVLTF.

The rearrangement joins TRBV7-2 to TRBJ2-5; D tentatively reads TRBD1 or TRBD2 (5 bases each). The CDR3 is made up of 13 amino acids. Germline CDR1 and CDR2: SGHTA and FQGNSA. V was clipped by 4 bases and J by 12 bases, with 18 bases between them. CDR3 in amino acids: CASSWDATTTEYF. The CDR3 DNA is TGTGCCAGCAGCTGGGACGCGACTACCACCGAGTACTTC.